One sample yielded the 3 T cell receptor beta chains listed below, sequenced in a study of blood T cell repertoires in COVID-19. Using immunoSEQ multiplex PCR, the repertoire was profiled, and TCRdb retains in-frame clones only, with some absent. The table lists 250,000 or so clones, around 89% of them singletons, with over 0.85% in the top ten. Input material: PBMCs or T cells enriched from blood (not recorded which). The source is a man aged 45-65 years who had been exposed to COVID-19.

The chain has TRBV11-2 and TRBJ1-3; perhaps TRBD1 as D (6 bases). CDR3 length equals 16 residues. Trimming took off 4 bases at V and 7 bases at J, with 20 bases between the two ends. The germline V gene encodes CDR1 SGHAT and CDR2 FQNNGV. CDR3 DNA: TGTGCCAGCAGCTCAACCACACTAGGGGGAGTCAACACCATATATTTT. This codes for CASSSTTLGGVNTIYF.

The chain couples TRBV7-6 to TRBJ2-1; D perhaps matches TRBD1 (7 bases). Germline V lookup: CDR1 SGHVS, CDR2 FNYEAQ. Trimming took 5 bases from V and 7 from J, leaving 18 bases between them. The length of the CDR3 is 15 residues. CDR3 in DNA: TGTGCCAGCAGCCGCAGGGGGGAGTCGGAAAATGAGCAGTTCTTC. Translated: CASSRRGESENEQFF.

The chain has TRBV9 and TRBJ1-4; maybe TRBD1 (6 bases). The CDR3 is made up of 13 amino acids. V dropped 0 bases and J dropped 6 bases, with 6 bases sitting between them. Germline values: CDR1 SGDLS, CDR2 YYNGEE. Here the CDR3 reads CASSVAGDEKLFF. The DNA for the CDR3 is TGTGCCAGCAGCGTAGCAGGGGATGAAAAACTGTTTTTT.